This record concerns one T cell receptor beta chain sequence. The sample comes from a study of blood T cell repertoires in COVID-19. Overall study context: Both acute and convalescent COVID-19 samples were obtained from the United States, Italy and Spain. Sources were T cells, B-cell-depleted T cells, or PBMCs; the material itself was cDNA or gDNA.

V lost 4 bases, J lost 0 bases, and 10 bases lay in between. This CDR3 spans 15 amino acids. The germline V gene has CDR1 MNHEY and CDR2 SVGEGT. Methods used by the authors: Reference gene primer amplification gave estimated nucleated cell counts. The assay was immunoSEQ multiplex PCR, and TCRdb's table has in-frame clones only and misses some. V, J and clone size are those of that table, while D and trimming were read from the DNA. The sample shows some 500,000 clones, approximately 90% of them seen only once. The study assigned cohorts using participant-reported clinical history. Sequences were obtained from PBMCs or T cells enriched from blood (not recorded which). This clonotype was sampled from a woman aged 35 to 49 who had recovered from COVID-19. This rearrangement joins TRBV6-2 or TRBV6-3 to TRBJ2-1; the D is unclear. This CDR3 reads CASSLRRSSYNEQFF. CDR3 DNA sequence: TGTGCCAGCAGTTTGAGGCGAAGCTCCTACAATGAGCAGTTCTTC.